These 19 T cell receptor beta chains were sequenced from one sample in a study of T cell repertoires in cytomegalovirus infection (dated 2019 in TCRdb). The run used an Illumina HiSeq 1500. TCRdb reran the public reads through fastp at Q25 and MiXCR, keeping productive beta chains. Duplicate CDR3 protein sequences are folded into a single record with the most common DNA and genes. The sample profile shows about 770,000 distinct CDR3 sequences; under 35% of them were found once. Jointly, the top ten make up around 14% of the sample. The meaning of the sample's treatment or condition label: in vitro stimulation with specific CMV peptide epitopes to enrich CMV-specific T cells. Antigens of these TCRs are unknown. The material was cultured CD8+ T cells from PBMCs, obtained from culture after CMV antigen stimulation. The receptors here all came from a human donor in good health (CMV status not recorded). Some clones in this sample may be carry-over from other donors' samples.

This clonotype has just one count. The chain couples TRBV10-3 to TRBJ2-1; D is perhaps TRBD2 (6 bases). The germline V gene has CDR1 ENHRY and CDR2 SYGVKD. Trimming took 8 bases from V and 2 from J, leaving 7 bases between them. The CDR3 contains 12 residues. The CDR3 reads CAIAGPYNEQFF. DNA of the CDR3: TGTGCCATCGCGGGGCCCTACAATGAGCAGTTCTTC.

This clonotype has a handful of counts. CDR3 amino acids: CASSFLGTGANIQYF. The CDR3 nucleotides read TGTGCCAGCAGCTTCCTTGGGACGGGTGCAAACATTCAGTACTTC. The chain carries TRBV7-8 and TRBJ2-4, with D possibly called TRBD1 or TRBD2 (5 bases each). V gave up 3 bases and J gave up 6 bases, with 15 bases separating them. The CDR3 has 15 amino acids. The germline gives CDR1 SGHVS, CDR2 FQNEAQ.

The CDR3 nucleotides read TGTGCCAGCAGCAACCGGGACAGGGTGAATGAGCAGTTCTTC. This codes for CASSNRDRVNEQFF. V and J are TRBV11-3 and TRBJ2-1; TRBD1 agrees at 9 bases. V gave up 5 bases and J gave up 7 bases; unmatched junction bases: 6. The CDR3 runs 14 residues. Per the germline V gene, CDR1 is SGHNT and CDR2 is YENEEA. Variable domain in full (rest from reference TRBV11-3 and TRBJ2-1): EAGVVQSPRYKIIEKKQPVAFWCNPISGHNTLYWYLQNLGQGPELLIRYENEEAVDDSQLPKDRFSAERLKGVDSTLKIQPAELGDSAVYLCASSNRDRVNEQFFGPGTRLTVL.

The chain carries TRBV7-9 and TRBJ2-3, with 13 bases lining up with TRBD2. Germline-derived CDR1 and CDR2 are SEHNR and FQNEAQ (reference sequence). The CDR3 runs to 15 residues. The V and J ends lost 5 bases and 2 bases, in that order; junction bases with no gene match: 1. The CDR3 loop reads CASSGTSGVTDTQYF. CDR3 bases: TGTGCCAGCAGCGGGACTAGCGGGGTCACAGATACGCAGTATTTT.

This clonotype was detected only a few times. The rearrangement uses TRBV7-9 and TRBJ2-7, with D possibly being TRBD1 or TRBD2 (5 bases each). V was shortened by 2 bases and J by 7 bases, with 21 bases between the two germline ends. This CDR3 region has 16 residues. Germline V gene sequence: CDR1 SEHNR, CDR2 FQNEAQ (reference sequence). CDR3 residues: CASSLSDGTTRDEQYV. The CDR3 DNA reads TGTGCCAGCAGCTTATCGGACGGGACCACTAGGGATGAGCAGTACGTC.

This clonotype was seen at least ten times. V and J are TRBV7-8 and TRBJ1-5; 7 nucleotides align to TRBD1. Germline CDR1 and CDR2: SGHVS and FQNEAQ. This CDR3 has 20 amino acids. V shed 2 bases and J 2 bases; nucleotides not matched to a gene: 18. The chain's CDR3 is CASSLLAQGSGQRGNQPQHF. In DNA, the CDR3 is TGTGCCAGCAGCTTATTGGCACAGGGGTCTGGTCAGAGGGGCAATCAGCCCCAGCATTTT.

This chain connects TRBV7-6 to TRBJ1-3, with D hard to call. Trimming removed 3 bases at V and 8 bases at J, with 11 bases between. Germline V gene lookup returns CDR1 SGHVS and CDR2 FNYEAQ. This CDR3 contains 13 residues. CDR3 nucleotides: TGTGCCAGCAGCTTTGGACGCTCGGACACCATATATTTT. Protein product: CASSFGRSDTIYF.

This clonotype has only a few counts. The chain joins TRBV12-3 or TRBV12-4 to TRBJ1-4; 7 nucleotides align to TRBD1. The trim removed 6 bases at V and 0 bases at J, leaving 7 bases unmatched. This CDR3 comprises 16 residues. CDR3 sequence reads: CASSSWTGTTNEKLFF. CDR3 sequence (DNA): TGTGCCAGCAGCTCCTGGACAGGCACAACTAATGAAAAACTGTTTTTT.

This clonotype appeared a few times. V usage is TRBV4-3 and J usage is TRBJ2-1, with 9 bases that match TRBD1. This CDR3 is 15 amino acids long. Unmatched junction bases numbered 7, after V lost 3 bases and J lost 7 bases. Germline CDR1 LGHNA, CDR2 YSLEER. CDR3 in DNA: TGCGCCAGCAGCCAGGAATGGGACAGGGTAAATGAGCAGTTCTTC. Protein sequence: CASSQEWDRVNEQFF.

This clonotype was counted between two and nine times. The chain recombines TRBV7-9 with TRBJ2-3; D is unresolved. This CDR3 spans 12 amino acids. The V end lost 8 bases, the J end lost 6 bases, and 12 bases lay between the germline ends. Per the germline V gene, CDR1 is SEHNR and CDR2 is FQNEAQ (reference sequence). The chain's CDR3 is CASWLSSDTQYF. For the CDR3, the DNA is TGTGCCAGCTGGCTCTCGTCCGATACGCAGTATTTT.

This clonotype was detected once. The chain is built from TRBV7-2 and TRBJ1-1; the D is unclear. Trimming removed 6 bases from V and 0 bases from J, with 8 bases in between. The length of the CDR3 is 13 residues. Germline V lookup: CDR1 SGHTA, CDR2 FQGNSA. As DNA, the CDR3 is TGTGCCAGCAGACTCGACATGAACACTGAAGCTTTCTTT. Translated, it gives CASRLDMNTEAFF.

This clonotype has a handful of counts. DNA of the CDR3: TGTGCCAGCAGGCCCTGGGGGGAAGGGGACAATGAGCAGTTCTTC. Its translation is CASRPWGEGDNEQFF. The gene calls are TRBV7-6 and TRBJ2-1; D might be TRBD2 (6 bases). The V and J ends lost 6 bases and 5 bases respectively, with 17 bases between them. Per the germline V gene, CDR1 is SGHVS and CDR2 is FNYEAQ. CDR3 length: 15 residues.

Only a few counts were recorded for this clonotype. This sequence joins TRBV4-1 and TRBJ2-6, with a possible D match to TRBD1 (6 bases). Between the trimmed V and J ends, which lost 0 bases and 0 bases, there was a span of 15 bases. The germline CDR1 and CDR2 sequences are MGHRA and YSYEKL. This CDR3 region has 19 residues. CDR3 sequence reads: CASSQDKTGPRSGANVLTF. CDR3 DNA: TGCGCCAGCAGCCAAGATAAAACAGGGCCCCGCTCTGGGGCCAACGTCCTGACTTTC.

This clonotype has a count of ten or more. V and J are TRBV7-9 and TRBJ2-1; D possibly corresponds to TRBD1 (5 bases). Trimming removed 2 bases from V and 8 bases from J, with 10 bases in between. Germline lookup yields CDR1 SEHNR and CDR2 FQNEAQ (reference sequence). The CDR3 is made up of 13 amino acids. The DNA for the CDR3 is TGTGCCAGCAGCTTACCAGGGTACCATGAGCAGTTCTTC. As protein: CASSLPGYHEQFF.

This clonotype has just one count. A much larger clone sits a single nucleotide away, making a read error possible. The rearrangement joins TRBV7-6 to TRBJ2-2; 9 nucleotides line up with TRBD2. Germline CDR1 SGHVS, CDR2 FNYEAQ. The CDR3 contains 17 residues. Trimming removed 4 bases from V and 0 bases from J; junction bases left unmatched: 6. Written as DNA, the CDR3 is TGTGCCAGCAGCTACAGGCTAGCGGGGACGAACACCGGGGAGCTGTTTTTT. It is translated as CASSYRLAGTNTGELFF.

This CDR3 is CASSAPGPREQFF. The CDR3 DNA follows: TGTGCCAGCAGCGCCCCCGGGCCGCGGGAGCAGTTCTTC. The chain combines TRBV11-2 with TRBJ2-1; the D is unclear. Germline V gene data show CDR1 as SGHAT and CDR2 as FQNNGV. The CDR3 is 13 amino acids. Trimming took 5 bases from V and 10 from J, leaving 15 bases between them.

DNA of the CDR3: TGCAGCGTTGAAAGTCAGGCCTACGAGCAGTACTTC. Protein sequence: CSVESQAYEQYF. The chain has TRBV29-1 and TRBJ2-7; D is unclear. Germline V gives CDR1 SQVTM, CDR2 ANQGSEA. CDR3 length: 12 residues. V was pared by 2 bases and J by 2 bases, with 7 bases between.

This clonotype was counted only a few times. The chain couples TRBV6-8 to TRBJ2-7; 7 positions match TRBD2. V shed 2 bases and J 3 bases; nucleotides not matched to a gene: 1. The CDR3 loop spans 13 amino acids. CDR1 and CDR2 (germline): MNHGY, SAAAGT. CDR3 residues: CASSYGRVYEQYV. Written as DNA, the CDR3 is TGTGCCAGCAGTTACGGGAGGGTCTACGAGCAGTACGTC.

The chain uses TRBV27 and TRBJ2-1, with 8 positions matching TRBD2. From germline, CDR1 is MNHEY and CDR2 SMNVEV (reference sequence). This CDR3 is built from 14 residues. Losses at the gene ends were 7 bases for V and 4 bases for J; bases not matched to a gene: 6. CDR3 residues: CASTVAGTYNEQFF. The CDR3 coding sequence is TGTGCCAGCACCGTAGCGGGGACGTACAATGAGCAGTTCTTC.